Included here is one T cell receptor beta chain sequence, with context. Its antigen is as yet unknown. TCRdb reanalyzed the 5' RACE reads and collapses them to one entry per CDR3 protein, without DNA. Recorded here are a few hundred thousand distinct CDR3 sequences; the top ten clones represent 2% to 2.5%. Blood was collected, roughly 2.4 ml per donor. The data are from a study of monozygotic twins with inflammatory bowel disease. Study-wide results and limits: Evidence failed to back one strong IBD-linked signal or clonotype. Different T cell subtypes could not be distinguished.

This CDR3 spans 16 amino acids. V is TRBV12-3 or TRBV12-4 and J is TRBJ1-3; the D call from TCRdb, TRBD1, cannot be confirmed without DNA. The origin of this receptor is a human donor with ulcerative colitis or Crohn's disease, or a healthy co-twin of an affected twin (not recorded which). Sequenced sample: blood. The CDR3 here is CASSLAQGATGNTIYF.